This T cell receptor (beta chain) was captured in a study of T cells in Graves' hyperthyroidism and ophthalmopathy. The overall study: Blood was drawn when the patient was first diagnosed and still untreated.

The CDR3 is 16 amino acids. Germline CDR1 is SGHTA and CDR2 is FQGNSA. On this clonotype itself: Compared with germline, one end of the junction differs, possibly owing to a read error.

The study excluded patients with uncontrolled infection, other autoimmune disease, pregnancy or lactation. Based on clinical symptoms, serum thyroxine and TRAb, thyroid ultrasound and orbital computed tomography, diagnoses were reached. PBMCs were collected from a 10 ml volume of fresh peripheral blood. What was amplified from RNA transcripts were TCR beta CDR3 regions. The TCR CDR3 first-round RT-PCR relied on the HTBI primer set. TCRdb ran MiXCR on the multiplex PCR reads and lists one entry per CDR3 protein. The sample has roughly 840,000 distinct CDR3 sequences; roughly 37% are singletons. Source material: blood. This receptor was obtained from a man aged 18 to 35 with Graves' hyperthyroidism. The genes are TRBV7-2 and TRBJ1-1; 7 bases agree with TRBD1. In DNA form, the CDR3 reads TGCGCCAGCAGCCAAGTCTCCGGGACAGTGGGCCTTGGAGCTTTCTTT. Translated, it gives CASSQVSGTVGLGAFF.